These 3 T cell receptor beta chains originate from one sample sequenced in a study of T cells after posttransplantation cyclophosphamide. Busulfan-fludarabine conditioning, marrow transplant, and cyclophosphamide on days +3 and +4 were administered. Only in-frame clones appear in the TCRdb table, and some are missing; sequencing was by immunoSEQ multiplex PCR. This sample yields tens of thousands of clones, of which roughly nine tenths are seen a single time; around an eighth belongs to the top ten. The specimen was PBMCs, collected after allogeneic stem cell transplant with posttransplant cyclophosphamide. These receptors came from a female patient under 45 who received an allogeneic stem cell transplant from an unrelated donor, was CMV-positive, and had no GVHD. The graft donor may have given rise to some T cells.

This clone was seen only once. The CDR3 spells CSVESLAGTYNEQFF. CDR3 DNA sequence: TGCAGCGTTGAGTCCCTAGCGGGGACCTACAATGAGCAGTTCTTC. The gene calls are TRBV29-1 and TRBJ2-1, with 9 positions matching TRBD2. Per germline, CDR1 SQVTM and CDR2 ANQGSEA. This CDR3 comprises 15 residues. V was pared by 3 bases and J by 2 bases, with 5 bases of the junction left unmatched.

As regards this clone: It is unclear where the CDR3 begins or ends on the DNA, so no DNA is shown, and the CDR3 is as TCRdb lists it. The V call is TRBV28, the J call TRBJ1-2; the D call of TRBD1 is as the table states it, not checked on the DNA. The CDR3 adds up to 16 amino acids, both ends counted. CDR1 and CDR2 (germline): MDHEN, SYDVKM. CDR3 in amino acids: CASSSSGTGGAVGYTF.

This chain connects TRBV28 to TRBJ1-5; TRBD1 agrees at 8 bases. The CDR3 covers 13 residues. The ends lost 4 bases at V and 7 bases at J; junction bases unmatched: 3. Germline values: CDR1 MDHEN, CDR2 SYDVKM. The CDR3 protein is CASSSTGAQPQHF. CDR3 DNA sequence: TGTGCCAGCAGTTCGACAGGGGCCCAGCCCCAGCATTTT.